Each of the 29 T cell receptor beta chains below was sequenced from the same sample in a study of graft-versus-host responses after intestinal transplantation. Libraries were prepared by immunoSEQ multiplex PCR; TCRdb keeps only in-frame clonotypes and omits some of them. This sample has roughly 60,000 clones, with around 90% found just once. Specimen: PBMCs, collected less than 130 days after intestinal transplantation. The receptors here all came from a human patient who received an intestinal transplant, so some T cells may come from the graft donor.

The rearrangement uses TRBV2 and TRBJ2-4; a possible D gene is TRBD2 (6 bases). Germline V gene lookup returns CDR1 SNHLY and CDR2 FYNNEI. The length of the CDR3 is 15 residues. Trimming removed 9 bases at V and 6 bases at J, with 21 bases between. The CDR3 nucleotides read TGTGCCAGTAGACACCTTGGGGGGTTGGGAAACATTCAGTACTTC. The encoded protein is CASRHLGGLGNIQYF.

The CDR3 reads CASTPDGSNEKLFF. CDR3 DNA sequence: TGTGCCAGTACCCCGGACGGAAGTAATGAAAAACTGTTTTTT. This chain connects TRBV19 to TRBJ1-4, with D uncertain. Germline CDR1 and CDR2: LNHDA and SQIVND (reference sequence). The CDR3 consists of 14 residues. Trimming left V 7 bases short and J 4 bases short, with 13 bases between.

The CDR3 loop is CASSIEGRGDTEAFF. CDR3 coding DNA: TGTGCCAGTAGTATAGAGGGCAGGGGGGACACTGAAGCTTTCTTT. V usage is TRBV19 and J usage is TRBJ1-1; 7 positions match TRBD1. J lost 3 bases, V lost 0 bases, and 4 bases had no gene match. Germline V CDR1 and CDR2: LNHDA, SQIVND (reference sequence). This CDR3 region has 15 residues.

The V and J genes are TRBV27 and TRBJ2-3; no firm D call. The CDR3 is made up of 13 amino acids. Per the germline V gene, CDR1 is MNHEY and CDR2 is SMNVEV (reference sequence). V was trimmed by 3 bases and J by 6 bases, leaving 10 bases between them. The CDR3 protein is CASSFGVADTQYF. In DNA, the CDR3 is TGTGCCAGCAGTTTCGGTGTGGCCGATACGCAGTATTTT.

The chain combines TRBV11-2 with TRBJ1-4; no reliable D call. CDR1 is SGHAT and CDR2 is FQNNGV in the germline V gene. The CDR3 contains 14 residues. The V end was cut by 6 bases, the J end by 0 bases, with 8 bases between. CDR3 nucleotides: TGTGCCAGCAGTCGACATGCAACTAATGAAAAACTGTTTTTT. This encodes CASSRHATNEKLFF. The variable domain in full, with the rest retrieved from reference TRBV11-2 and TRBJ1-4, is EAGVAQSPRYKIIEKRQSVAFWCNPISGHATLYWYQQILGQGPKLLIQFQNNGVVDDSQLPKDRFSAERLKGVDSTLKIQPAKLEDSAVYLCASSRHATNEKLFFGSGTQLSVL.

This clone appeared once. This rearrangement joins TRBV6-5 to TRBJ2-1; 9 bases match TRBD2. The CDR3 runs to 16 residues. CDR1 and CDR2 from the germline V gene are MNHEY and SVGAGI. V trimming: 4 bases; J trimming: 6 bases; junction bases outside the gene matches: 10. The CDR3 loop is CASSSDIAGVGNEQFF. In nucleotides, the CDR3 is TGTGCCAGCAGTTCCGACATAGCGGGAGTGGGCAATGAGCAGTTCTTC.

CDR3 protein: CASATDGSSGNTIYF. DNA for the CDR3: TGCGCCAGCGCCACGGACGGCAGCTCTGGAAACACCATATATTTT. The chain employs TRBV5-1 and TRBJ1-3; D uncertain. There are 15 residues in the CDR3. Germline V gives CDR1 SGHRS, CDR2 YFSETQ. Trimming removed 7 bases from V and 0 bases from J, with 14 bases in between.

V usage is TRBV7-8 and J usage is TRBJ2-1; 7 bases are shared with TRBD2. The CDR3 contains 16 residues. Trimming removed 2 bases from V and 5 bases from J; junction bases left unmatched: 9. Germline V gene data show CDR1 as SGHVS and CDR2 as FQNEAQ. For the CDR3, the DNA is TGTGCCAGCAGCTTACGACCTTGGCGGGAGAACAATGAGCAGTTCTTC. It encodes CASSLRPWRENNEQFF.

V gene TRBV4-1 combines with J gene TRBJ1-2, with D possibly being TRBD1 (6 bases). V was shortened by 2 bases and J by 2 bases, with 6 bases between the two germline ends. The CDR3 spans 13 residues. Looked up from germline, CDR1 is MGHRA and CDR2 is YSYEKL. The CDR3 DNA reads TGCGCCAGCAGCCAACAGGGGAACTATGGCTACACCTTC. It yields the protein CASSQQGNYGYTF.

The chain joins TRBV19 to TRBJ2-7; 7 bases line up with TRBD1. Germline V gives CDR1 LNHDA, CDR2 SQIVND (reference sequence). V lost 2 bases, J lost 3 bases, and 7 bases stayed unmatched. The CDR3 extends over 15 amino acids. This CDR3 reads CASSISGQDNYEQYF. The CDR3, as DNA: TGTGCCAGTAGTATAAGTGGACAGGACAACTACGAGCAGTACTTC.

V and J are TRBV10-1 and TRBJ2-3, with D possibly matching TRBD2 (6 bases). CDR3 length: 13 amino acids. Trimming took off 2 bases at V and 8 bases at J, with 11 bases between the two ends. Germline V CDR1 and CDR2: WNHNN, SYGVQD (reference sequence). The CDR3 here is CASSEGGTGTQYF. The CDR3 DNA is TGCGCCAGCAGTGAGGGGGGGACGGGTACGCAGTATTTT.

The V and J genes are TRBV13 and TRBJ2-3; 8 bases agree with TRBD2. In germline, CDR1 is PRHDT, CDR2 FYEKMQ (reference sequence). Germline trimming cut 2 bases from V and 0 bases from J; bases unmatched to any gene: 1. The CDR3 spans 15 residues. CDR3 nucleotides: TGTGCCAGCAGCTTACAGCGGGGGAGCACAGATACGCAGTATTTT. Translating it yields CASSLQRGSTDTQYF. Using reference TRBV13 and TRBJ2-3 for the parts outside the CDR3, the full variable domain is AAGVIQSPRHLIKEKRETATLKCYPIPRHDTVYWYQQGPGQDPQFLISFYEKMQSDKGSIPDRFSAQQFSDYHSELNMSSLELGDSALYFCASSLQRGSTDTQYFGPGTRLTVL.

The CDR3 region is CARSLVGSATNEKLFF. Written as DNA, the CDR3 is TGTGCCAGAAGCTTGGTTGGCAGTGCAACTAATGAAAAACTGTTTTTT. V is TRBV5-3 and J is TRBJ1-4; D is unresolved. TRBV5-3 is recorded as an ORF, its role being uncertain. Trimming left V 0 bases short and J 0 bases short, with 9 bases between. The CDR3 is 16 amino acids.

The V call is TRBV19, the J call TRBJ2-7; possible D gene TRBD1, 5 bases. Deletions cut 10 bases from V and 2 bases from J, with 12 bases between. Germline V gene sequence: CDR1 LNHDA, CDR2 SQIVND (reference sequence). CDR3 size: 12 residues. CDR3 in DNA: TGTGCCACGTCTACAGGCCCCTACGAGCAGTACTTC. Amino acid sequence: CATSTGPYEQYF.

The chain has TRBV5-1 and TRBJ2-2; weak D call: TRBD1 (6 bases). The germline CDR1 and CDR2 sequences are SGHRS and YFSETQ. V gave up 10 bases and J gave up 6 bases, with 19 bases separating them. This CDR3 is 14 amino acids long. CDR3 coding DNA: TGCGCCGGCGGCACAGGGTTATTCCCCGGGGAGCTGTTTTTT. Translation: CAGGTGLFPGELFF.

The chain combines TRBV5-1 with TRBJ2-1; unclear D gene. Per the germline V gene, CDR1 is SGHRS and CDR2 is YFSETQ. This CDR3 region has 14 residues. V was cut by 0 bases and J by 6 bases, with 10 bases left in between. The CDR3: CASSLVVAPNEQFF. The CDR3 DNA reads TGCGCCAGCAGCTTGGTGGTAGCCCCCAATGAGCAGTTCTTC.

V is TRBV15 and J is TRBJ1-5, with D possibly TRBD1 on 5 matching bases. The germline V gene encodes CDR1 LNHNV and CDR2 YYDKDF (reference sequence). Trimming removed 0 bases from V and 1 base from J, with 7 bases in between. The CDR3 has 15 residues. Here the CDR3 DNA reads TGTGCCACCAGCAGAGATGGGGGAAGCAATCAGCCCCAGCATTTT. Its protein product is CATSRDGGSNQPQHF. Full variable domain (outside the CDR3, taken from reference TRBV15 and TRBJ1-5): DAMVIQNPRYQVTQFGKPVTLSCSQTLNHNVMYWYQQKSSQAPKLLFHYYDKDFNNEADTPDNFQSRRPNTSFCFLDIRSPGLGDTAMYLCATSRDGGSNQPQHFGDGTRLSIL.

The J gene is TRBJ2-3, the V gene TRBV19; TRBD2 matches at 12 bases. CDR3 length equals 17 residues. Looked up from germline, CDR1 is LNHDA and CDR2 is SQIVND (reference sequence). V trimming: 3 bases; J trimming: 2 bases; junction bases outside the gene matches: 6. The CDR3 is CASSIASGGASTDTQYF. The CDR3 bases are TGTGCCAGTAGTATCGCTAGCGGGGGGGCCTCCACAGATACGCAGTATTTT.

The gene calls are TRBV19 and TRBJ2-1; 9 bases are a match to TRBD1. Germline-derived CDR1 and CDR2 are LNHDA and SQIVND (reference sequence). V was clipped by 6 bases and J by 3 bases; unmatched bases: 15. The CDR3 consists of 18 residues. CDR3 protein: CASSGFPSGTGNYNEQFF. The CDR3 region has the DNA TGTGCCAGTAGCGGCTTTCCCTCGGGGACAGGGAACTACAATGAGCAGTTCTTC.

This clone was seen a few times. V is TRBV5-4 and J is TRBJ1-2; 7 bases are a match to TRBD1. This CDR3 is 15 amino acids long. After removal of 3 bases from V and 7 bases from J, the junction contained 12 bases not matched to a gene. The V gene's germline CDR1 is SGHNT and CDR2 YYREEE (reference sequence). The CDR3 coding sequence is TGTGCCAGCAGCTCGGGGGGCAGGGGGATGGTTGGCTACACCTTC. This sequence encodes CASSSGGRGMVGYTF. Full variable domain (remainder filled in from reference TRBV5-4 and TRBJ1-2): ETGVTQSPTHLIKTRGQQVTLRCSSQSGHNTVSWYQQALGQGPQFIFQYYREEENGRGNFPPRFSGLQFPNYSSELNVNALELDDSALYLCASSSGGRGMVGYTFGSGTRLTVV.

The chain links TRBV9 to TRBJ2-5, with 10 nucleotides matching TRBD1. V shed 3 bases, J shed 2 bases, and the junction held 10 bases outside the gene matches. CDR1 SGDLS and CDR2 YYNGEE come from the germline V gene. The CDR3 covers 17 residues. CDR3 in DNA: TGTGCCAGCAGCGAGGGACAGGGGTGGGGTATTCAAGAGACCCAGTACTTC. Translating it yields CASSEGQGWGIQETQYF. Looking up the rest from reference TRBV9 and TRBJ2-5 gives the full variable domain: DSGVTQTPKHLITATGQRVTLRCSPRSGDLSVYWYQQSLDQGLQFLIQYYNGEERAKGNILERFSAQQFPDLHSELNLSSLELGDSALYFCASSEGQGWGIQETQYFGPGTRLLVL.

This chain connects TRBV11-2 to TRBJ2-3; TRBD2 aligns across 7 bases. Germline CDR1 is SGHAT and CDR2 is FQNNGV. V shed 1 base, J shed 1 base, and the junction held 5 bases outside the gene matches. CDR3 length: 16 residues. The CDR3 DNA reads as TGTGCCAGCAGCTTAGGTGTGGGAGGGGGCACAGATACGCAGTATTTT. Protein sequence: CASSLGVGGGTDTQYF.

J is TRBJ2-1 and V is TRBV5-1; a possible D gene is TRBD1 (6 bases). The V gene's germline CDR1 is SGHRS and CDR2 YFSETQ. V lost 1 base and J 1 base, leaving 9 bases between the germline ends. The length of the CDR3 is 15 residues. The CDR3 DNA follows: TGCGCCAGCAGCTTGAACACAGGGTCCTACAATGAGCAGTTCTTC. It encodes CASSLNTGSYNEQFF.

The CDR3 sequence is CASGPGLAVGEQYF. CDR3 coding DNA: TGCGCCAGCGGACCGGGACTAGCGGTTGGGGAGCAGTACTTC. The gene calls are TRBV10-1 and TRBJ2-7, with 11 nucleotides matching TRBD2. The germline V gene has CDR1 WNHNN and CDR2 SYGVQD (reference sequence). The junction had 10 bases not matched to a gene; V was cut back by 8 bases and J by 7 bases. The CDR3 covers 14 residues.

This chain uses TRBV5-1 with TRBJ2-5; 8 bases match TRBD1. The J call may be in error: the DNA end matches TRBJ2-7 better. Germline CDR1 reads SGHRS; CDR2 reads YFSETQ. There are 15 residues in the CDR3. CDR3 residues: CASSFTGGSSYEQYF. The CDR3 DNA reads as TGCGCCAGCAGCTTTACAGGGGGTTCCTCCTACGAGCAGTACTTC.

The V call is TRBV4-1, the J call TRBJ2-7; D ambiguous. The V gene's germline CDR1 is MGHRA and CDR2 YSYEKL. The V and J ends lost 4 bases and 0 bases respectively, with 16 bases between them. CDR3 size: 16 residues. This CDR3 reads CASSPIQRLSSYEQYF. The DNA for the CDR3 is TGCGCCAGCAGCCCGATTCAACGGCTCTCCTCCTACGAGCAGTACTTC.

The gene calls are TRBV6-5 and TRBJ1-2; no firm D call. The CDR3 spans 15 residues. Germline lookup yields CDR1 MNHEY and CDR2 SVGAGI. V was clipped by 0 bases and J by 2 bases, with 10 bases between them. CDR3 nucleotides: TGTGCCAGCAGTTACTCGTCCCGTGGGAACTATGGCTACACCTTC. Translating gives CASSYSSRGNYGYTF.

This chain links TRBV2 with TRBJ2-5; D gene uncertain. The germline V and J ends were trimmed by 0 bases and 7 bases, with 0 bases remaining between them. Per germline, CDR1 SNHLY and CDR2 FYNNEI. This CDR3 region has 10 residues. CDR3 residues: CASSEATQYF. CDR3 sequence (DNA): TGTGCCAGCAGTGAAGCGACCCAGTACTTC.

The V call is TRBV30, the J call TRBJ1-5; no clear D gene. Germline CDR1 reads GTSNPN; CDR2 reads SVGIG (reference sequence). With 0 bases removed from V and 7 bases from J, the gap between germline ends came to 7 bases. The CDR3 has 12 residues. CDR3 loop: CAWSVLLQPQHF. CDR3 DNA: TGTGCCTGGAGTGTACTGTTACAGCCCCAGCATTTT.